A single sample gave rise to the 21 T cell receptor beta chains below, sequenced in a study of PD-1 blockade in classical Hodgkin lymphoma. Measured with immunoSEQ multiplex PCR; TCRdb has only the in-frame clones, and not every one. The sample has 14,000 to 15,000 clones, around four fifths seen once. There was relapse after autologous stem cell transplantation in every patient, and there was variation in brentuximab vedotin exposure. This sample comprised peripheral blood mononuclear cells (PBMCs), obtained before the second cycle of nivolumab. These receptors came from a human donor with classical Hodgkin lymphoma.

The count of this clone is one. The rearrangement joins TRBV7-3 to TRBJ1-2; tentatively, D is TRBD1 (5 bases). Germline V lookup: CDR1 SGHTA, CDR2 FQGTGA. The CDR3 runs to 15 residues. Trimming removed 6 bases from V and 5 bases from J, with 19 bases in between. In nucleotides, the CDR3 is TGTGCCAGCAGGCTTATCCCGGACACTTCATATGGCTACACCTTC. Amino acids: CASRLIPDTSYGYTF.

The V call is TRBV27, the J call TRBJ2-7; 11 positions match TRBD1. The germline CDR1 and CDR2 sequences are MNHEY and SMNVEV (reference sequence). The CDR3 extends over 14 amino acids. V shed 6 bases and J 2 bases; nucleotides not matched to a gene: 3. CDR3 coding DNA: TGTGCCAGCAGCCTGGGACAGGGGGCCTACGAGCAGTACTTC. Its translation: CASSLGQGAYEQYF.

The V call is TRBV7-2, the J call TRBJ1-4, with no clear D. With 1 base removed from V and 8 bases from J, the gap between germline ends came to 8 bases. In germline, CDR1 is SGHTA, CDR2 FQGNSA. The CDR3 contains 13 residues. Written as DNA, the CDR3 is TGTGCCAGCAGCTTAGTGGCAGAGGAAAAACTGTTTTTT. It translates to CASSLVAEEKLFF.

V gene TRBV28 combines with J gene TRBJ2-1, with TRBD1 as a possible D gene (6 bases). Germline V gene sequence: CDR1 MDHEN, CDR2 SYDVKM. Trimming pared 4 bases from V and 9 bases from J, leaving 19 bases between. The CDR3 loop spans 15 amino acids. CDR3 residues: CASSSTGSAQLEQFF. CDR3 nucleotides: TGTGCCAGCAGTTCCACAGGGTCCGCACAACTTGAGCAGTTCTTC. Variable domain in full (rest from reference TRBV28 and TRBJ2-1): DVKVTQSSRYLVKRTGEKVFLECVQDMDHENMFWYRQDPGLGLRLIYFSYDVKMKEKGDIPEGYSVSREKKERFSLILESASTNQTSMYLCASSSTGSAQLEQFFGPGTRLTVL.

The chain combines TRBV4-1 with TRBJ2-7, with TRBD1 identical over 8 bases. This CDR3 comprises 15 residues. With V trimmed by 4 bases and J by 3 bases, 8 bases remained unmatched. CDR1 and CDR2 (germline): MGHRA, YSYEKL. The CDR3 DNA is TGCGCCAGCAGCCCTCCCGGGACAGGACTCTACGAGCAGTACTTC. Its translation: CASSPPGTGLYEQYF.

J is TRBJ1-5 and V is TRBV28; the D is unclear. The V gene's germline CDR1 is MDHEN and CDR2 SYDVKM. V lost 5 bases and J 5 bases, leaving 4 bases between the germline ends. The CDR3 runs to 11 residues. In DNA, the CDR3 is TGTGCCAGCAGTGGGTATCAGCCCCAGCATTTT. Translated: CASSGYQPQHF.

This clone was seen a handful of times. The CDR3 loop reads CASSSEGPGDSNQPQHF. CDR3 sequence (DNA): TGTGCCAGCAGTTCGGAAGGGCCAGGGGATAGCAATCAGCCCCAGCATTTT. V and J are TRBV2 and TRBJ1-5; tentative D call: TRBD1 (6 bases). CDR1 SNHLY and CDR2 FYNNEI come from the germline V gene. The CDR3 is 17 amino acids. Deletions cut 5 bases from V and 0 bases from J, with 17 bases between.

V gene TRBV7-9 combines with J gene TRBJ2-3; 9 positions match TRBD2. CDR3 length: 16 amino acids. In germline, CDR1 is SEHNR, CDR2 FQNEAQ (reference sequence). The ends lost 5 bases at V and 4 bases at J; junction bases unmatched: 10. CDR3 bases: TGTGCCAGCAGCGTTGTAGCGGGGGTGTTCGCAGATACGCAGTATTTT. Amino acid sequence: CASSVVAGVFADTQYF.

This rearrangement joins TRBV29-1 to TRBJ1-1; D perhaps matches TRBD1 (6 bases). Germline CDR1 and CDR2: SQVTM and ANQGSEA. This CDR3 contains 15 residues. Deletions cut 1 base from V and 0 bases from J, with 12 bases between. The CDR3 is CSVEGTVLLNTEAFF. CDR3 sequence (DNA): TGCAGCGTTGAAGGGACAGTCCTTCTGAACACTGAAGCTTTCTTT.

The V and J genes are TRBV19 and TRBJ2-2; tentatively, D is TRBD2 (6 bases). The CDR3 has 15 amino acids. The germline CDR1 and CDR2 sequences are LNHDA and SQIVND (reference sequence). The V gene lost 10 bases and the J gene lost 5 bases, with 20 bases spanning the gap. CDR3 sequence reads: CANRNRDLGTGELFF. The CDR3 coding sequence is TGTGCCAATAGAAACCGGGACTTGGGGACCGGGGAGCTGTTTTTT.

V and J are TRBV4-1 and TRBJ1-3; a possible D gene is TRBD1 (5 bases). CDR1 is MGHRA and CDR2 is YSYEKL in the germline V gene. The V gene lost 3 bases and the J gene lost 0 bases, with 9 bases spanning the gap. This CDR3 has 15 residues. The CDR3 is CASSQGLDSGNTIYF. For the CDR3, the DNA is TGCGCCAGCAGCCAGGGACTCGACTCTGGAAACACCATATATTTT.

This sequence joins TRBV29-1 and TRBJ1-1; 7 bases are shared with TRBD1. J was trimmed by 0 bases and V by 5 bases; bases with no gene match: 3. This CDR3 has 13 amino acids. Germline V CDR1 and CDR2: SQVTM, ANQGSEA. As DNA, the CDR3 is TGCAGCGTTTCAGGACAGGTGAACACTGAAGCTTTCTTT. Translating it yields CSVSGQVNTEAFF.

The CDR3 DNA is TGTGCCAGCAGGGGCGGGACAGTCAATCAGCCCCAGCATTTT. It specifies CASRGGTVNQPQHF. The chain links TRBV2 to TRBJ1-5, with 7 bases lining up with TRBD1. Germline CDR1 and CDR2: SNHLY and FYNNEI. J was trimmed by 3 bases and V by 6 bases; bases with no gene match: 5. CDR3 length equals 14 residues.

The rearrangement links TRBV29-1 to TRBJ1-2; no reliable D call. The CDR3 loop spans 14 amino acids. The V end lost 7 bases, the J end lost 5 bases, and 20 bases lay between the germline ends. CDR1 and CDR2 (germline): SQVTM, ANQGSEA. The CDR3 sequence is CSEAQDGKKYGYTF. The CDR3 bases are TGCAGCGAGGCTCAGGACGGTAAGAAATATGGCTACACCTTC.

This chain links TRBV9 with TRBJ1-2, with D possibly being TRBD1 (6 bases). The germline CDR1 and CDR2 sequences are SGDLS and YYNGEE. The CDR3 spans 15 residues. V lost 4 bases and J lost 0, with 13 bases in between. CDR3 amino acids: CASSPGEVTNYGYTF. The CDR3 region has the DNA TGTGCCAGCAGCCCAGGGGAAGTCACTAACTATGGCTACACCTTC.

This clone was seen only once. V is TRBV5-3 and J is TRBJ1-5; weak D call: TRBD1 (6 bases). TRBV5-3 is annotated as an ORF whose role is uncertain. The CDR3 sequence is 15 residues long. V dropped 0 bases and J dropped 6 bases, with 13 bases sitting between them. CDR3 sequence reads: CARSLDRGSGQPQHF. The CDR3 coding sequence is TGTGCCAGAAGCTTGGATAGGGGGTCCGGTCAGCCCCAGCATTTT.

This rearrangement joins TRBV5-4 to TRBJ1-2; D is perhaps TRBD1 (6 bases). The CDR3 has 14 amino acids. The germline V gene has CDR1 SGHNT and CDR2 YYREEE (reference sequence). The germline V and J ends were trimmed by 3 bases and 4 bases, with 13 bases remaining between them. DNA for the CDR3: TGTGCCAGCAGCTCTCCGGGACAACCCTATGGCTACACCTTC. The encoded protein is CASSSPGQPYGYTF.

Details on this clone: Compared with germline, one end of the junction differs, possibly owing to a read error. This rearrangement joins TRBV4-1 to TRBJ1-2, with TRBD1 as a possible D gene (6 bases). This CDR3 is built from 13 residues. Per the germline V gene, CDR1 is MGHRA and CDR2 is YSYEKL. The CDR3 loop is CASSQGGAYGYTF. The CDR3 nucleotides read TGTGCCAGCAGCCAAGGGGGGGCGTATGGCTACACCTTC.

The rearrangement joins TRBV4-1 to TRBJ1-1; 8 nucleotides line up with TRBD1. J gave up 7 bases and V 3 bases, and 7 bases lay outside the gene matches. This CDR3 contains 14 residues. Germline CDR1 reads MGHRA; CDR2 reads YSYEKL. In DNA, the CDR3 is TGCGCCAGCAGCCACCGACAGGGGCGCATTGAAGCTTTCTTT. Its protein is CASSHRQGRIEAFF.

The CDR3 region has the DNA TGTGCCACAGGTCCCGGGACAGGGGTCGGGAACACCGGGGAGCTGTTTTTT. Amino acids: CATGPGTGVGNTGELFF. This chain uses TRBV25-1 with TRBJ2-2; 10 bases align to TRBD1. Germline-derived CDR1 and CDR2 are MGHDK and SYGVNS. This CDR3 is 17 amino acids long. V gave up 10 bases and J gave up 1 base; unmatched junction bases: 12. Full variable domain (outside the CDR3, taken from reference TRBV25-1 and TRBJ2-2): EADIYQTPRYLVIGTGKKITLECSQTMGHDKMYWYQQDPGMELHLIHYSYGVNSTEKGDLSSESTVSRIRTEHFPLTLESARPSHTSQYLCATGPGTGVGNTGELFFGEGSRLTVL.

The chain is built from TRBV28 and TRBJ2-7, with 9 bases that match TRBD1. Looked up from germline, CDR1 is MDHEN and CDR2 is SYDVKM. V shed 6 bases and J 4 bases; nucleotides not matched to a gene: 4. The CDR3 contains 13 residues. The CDR3 bases are TGTGCCAGCAGACCGGGACAGGGTTACGAGCAGTACTTC. Translated, it gives CASRPGQGYEQYF.